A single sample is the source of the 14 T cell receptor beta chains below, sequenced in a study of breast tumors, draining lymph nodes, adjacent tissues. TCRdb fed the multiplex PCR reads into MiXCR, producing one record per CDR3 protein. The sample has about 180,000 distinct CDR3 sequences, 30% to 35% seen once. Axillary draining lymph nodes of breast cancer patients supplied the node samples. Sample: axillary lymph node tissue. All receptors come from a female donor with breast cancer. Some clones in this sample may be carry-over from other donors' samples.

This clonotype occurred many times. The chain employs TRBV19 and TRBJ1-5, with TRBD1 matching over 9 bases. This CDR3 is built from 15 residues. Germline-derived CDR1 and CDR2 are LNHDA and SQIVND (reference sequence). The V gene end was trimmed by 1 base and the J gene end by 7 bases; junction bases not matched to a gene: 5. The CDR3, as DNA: TGTGCCAGTAGTATAGGGGACAGGGCCTTCCAGCCCCAGCATTTT. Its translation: CASSIGDRAFQPQHF.

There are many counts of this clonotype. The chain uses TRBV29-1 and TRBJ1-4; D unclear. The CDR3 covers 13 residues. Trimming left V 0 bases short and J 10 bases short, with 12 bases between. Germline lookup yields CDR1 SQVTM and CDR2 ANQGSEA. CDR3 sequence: CSVEEAGSGKLFF. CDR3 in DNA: TGCAGCGTTGAAGAGGCAGGATCGGGAAAACTGTTTTTT.

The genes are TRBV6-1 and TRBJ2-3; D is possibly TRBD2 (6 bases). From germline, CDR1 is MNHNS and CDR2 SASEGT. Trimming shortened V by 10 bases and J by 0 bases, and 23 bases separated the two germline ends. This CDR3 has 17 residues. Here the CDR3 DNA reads TGTGCCACCCGGCCAGGGTATTGGACTAACAGCACAGATACGCAGTATTTT. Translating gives CATRPGYWTNSTDTQYF.

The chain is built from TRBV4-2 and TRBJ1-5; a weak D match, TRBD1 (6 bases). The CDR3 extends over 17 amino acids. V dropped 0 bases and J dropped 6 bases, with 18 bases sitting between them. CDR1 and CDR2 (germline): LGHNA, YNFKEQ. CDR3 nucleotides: TGTGCCAGCAGCCAAGAAGGGGGAGGCAGGGCTAGTCAGCCCCAGCATTTT. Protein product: CASSQEGGGRASQPQHF.

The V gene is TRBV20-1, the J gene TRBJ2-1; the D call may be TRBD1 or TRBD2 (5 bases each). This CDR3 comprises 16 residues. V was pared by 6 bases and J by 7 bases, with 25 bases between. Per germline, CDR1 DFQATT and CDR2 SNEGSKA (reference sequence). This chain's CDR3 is CSALGPSREWGNEQFF. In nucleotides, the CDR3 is TGCAGTGCGTTGGGCCCCTCAAGGGAGTGGGGGAATGAGCAGTTCTTC.

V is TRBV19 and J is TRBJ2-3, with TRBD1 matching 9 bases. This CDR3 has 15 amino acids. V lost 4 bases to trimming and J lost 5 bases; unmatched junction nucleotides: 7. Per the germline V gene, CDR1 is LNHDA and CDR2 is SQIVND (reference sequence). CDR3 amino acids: CASSRVGDREDTQYF. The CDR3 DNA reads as TGTGCCAGTAGTAGGGTGGGGGACAGGGAAGATACGCAGTATTTT.

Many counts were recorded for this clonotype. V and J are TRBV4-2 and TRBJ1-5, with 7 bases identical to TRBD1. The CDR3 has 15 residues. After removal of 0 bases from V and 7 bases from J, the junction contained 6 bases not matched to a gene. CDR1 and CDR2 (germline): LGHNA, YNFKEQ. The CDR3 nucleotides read TGTGCCAGCAGCCAAGATTTCAGGGGGGCGCAGCCCCAGCATTTT. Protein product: CASSQDFRGAQPQHF.

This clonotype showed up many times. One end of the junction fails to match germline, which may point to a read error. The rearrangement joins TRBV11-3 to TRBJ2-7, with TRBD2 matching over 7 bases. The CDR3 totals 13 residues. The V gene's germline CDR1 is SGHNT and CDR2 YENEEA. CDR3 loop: CASSLGGGTPVCF. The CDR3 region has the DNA TGTGCCAGCAGCTTAGGGGGAGGGACTCCAGTCTGCTTC.

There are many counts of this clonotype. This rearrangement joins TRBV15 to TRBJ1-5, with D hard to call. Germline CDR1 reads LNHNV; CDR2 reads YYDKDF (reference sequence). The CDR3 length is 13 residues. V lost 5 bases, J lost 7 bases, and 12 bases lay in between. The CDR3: CATSVKEGQPQHF. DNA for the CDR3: TGTGCCACCAGCGTTAAAGAAGGCCAGCCCCAGCATTTT.

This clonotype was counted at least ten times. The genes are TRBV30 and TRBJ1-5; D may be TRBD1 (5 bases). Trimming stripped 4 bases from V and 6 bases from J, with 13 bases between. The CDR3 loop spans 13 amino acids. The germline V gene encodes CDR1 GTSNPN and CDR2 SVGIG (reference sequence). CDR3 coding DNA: TGTGCCTGGAATCAGGGAGGGATTCAGCCCCAGCATTTT. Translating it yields CAWNQGGIQPQHF.

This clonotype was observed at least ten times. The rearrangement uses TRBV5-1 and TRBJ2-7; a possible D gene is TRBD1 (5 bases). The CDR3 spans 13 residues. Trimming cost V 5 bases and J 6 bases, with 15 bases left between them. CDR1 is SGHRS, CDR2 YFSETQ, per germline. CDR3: CASSSGIMGEQYF. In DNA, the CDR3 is TGCGCCAGCAGTTCAGGGATTATGGGCGAGCAGTACTTC.

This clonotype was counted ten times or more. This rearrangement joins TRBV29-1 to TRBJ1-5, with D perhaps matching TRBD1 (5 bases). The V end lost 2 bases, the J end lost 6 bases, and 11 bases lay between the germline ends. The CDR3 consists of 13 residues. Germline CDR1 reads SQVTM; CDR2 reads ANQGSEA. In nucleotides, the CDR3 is TGCAGCGTTGAACACCCAAGGGGTCAGCCCCAGCATTTT. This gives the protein CSVEHPRGQPQHF. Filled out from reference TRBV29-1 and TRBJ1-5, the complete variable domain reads SAVISQKPSRDICQRGTSLTIQCQVDSQVTMMFWYRQQPGQSLTLIATANQGSEATYESGFVIDKFPISRPNLTFSTLTVSNMSPEDSSIYLCSVEHPRGQPQHFGDGTRLSIL.

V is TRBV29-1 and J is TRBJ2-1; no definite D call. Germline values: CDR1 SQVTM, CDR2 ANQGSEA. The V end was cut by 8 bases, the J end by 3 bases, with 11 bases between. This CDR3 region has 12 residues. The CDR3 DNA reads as TGCAGCTTAGAACAGAACTACAATGAGCAGTTCTTC. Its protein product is CSLEQNYNEQFF.

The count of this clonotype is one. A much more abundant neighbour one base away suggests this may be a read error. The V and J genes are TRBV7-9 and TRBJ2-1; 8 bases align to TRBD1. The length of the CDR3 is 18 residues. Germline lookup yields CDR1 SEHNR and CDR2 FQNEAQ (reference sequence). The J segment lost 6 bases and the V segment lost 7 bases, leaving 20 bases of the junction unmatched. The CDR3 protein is CASTERPGQEVVGNEQFF. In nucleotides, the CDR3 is TGTGCCAGCACCGAGAGACCGGGACAGGAGGTGGTTGGCAATGAGCAGTTCTTC.